This passage covers 20 T cell receptor beta chains from one sample sequenced in a study of CD8 T cells in Susac syndrome. RNA in amounts of about 0.45 to 1 ug was reverse transcribed with random hexamers. One entry per CDR3 protein results from TCRdb running MiXCR on the immunoSEQ multiplex PCR reads. The sample lists more than 250,000 distinct CDR3 sequences, around 90% seen once, with roughly 0.059% in the top ten. The sequenced sample consisted of CD4+ T cells from PBMCs. The source is a human donor with multiple sclerosis.

The chain carries TRBV6-2 or TRBV6-3 and TRBJ2-2; D is perhaps TRBD2 (5 bases). V was trimmed by 5 bases and J by 0 bases, leaving 7 bases between them. Germline loops: CDR1 MNHEY, CDR2 SVGEGT. The CDR3 consists of 14 residues. The DNA for the CDR3 is TGTGCCAGCAGTAACGGGGCGAACACCGGGGAGCTGTTTTTT. As protein: CASSNGANTGELFF.

This clonotype was picked up one time. The chain couples TRBV1 to TRBJ2-1; the listed D gene, TRBD2, was not tested against the DNA. TRBV1 is labeled a pseudogene. The CDR3 runs to 18 residues. CDR3 in DNA: TGCACCAGCAGCCAAGTACCTAGCGGGGGGGCTCGCTGCGATGAGCAGTTCTTC. Translation: CTSSQVPSGGARCDEQFF.

This clonotype was observed a single time. The rearrangement links TRBV5-1 to TRBJ1-1, with D perhaps matching TRBD1 (5 bases). V was trimmed by 4 bases and J by 5 bases, leaving 24 bases between them. The CDR3 is 17 amino acids. Per germline, CDR1 SGHRS and CDR2 YFSETQ. The CDR3 coding sequence is TGCGCCAGCAGCCCCCGGGAACCAACAGGAGGTCGTACTGAAGCTTTCTTT. Translating it yields CASSPREPTGGRTEAFF.

The CDR3 protein is CSASQGAATNEKLFF. As DNA, the CDR3 is TGCAGTGCTAGCCAGGGGGCGGCAACTAATGAAAAACTGTTTTTT. The genes are TRBV20-1 and TRBJ1-4; TRBD1 matches 8 bases. This CDR3 has 15 amino acids. The trim removed 3 bases at V and 0 bases at J, leaving 3 bases unmatched. The germline V gene has CDR1 DFQATT and CDR2 SNEGSKA (reference sequence).

The chain joins TRBV5-1 to TRBJ1-5; 7 nucleotides match TRBD1. CDR3 length: 15 amino acids. Germline CDR1 SGHRS, CDR2 YFSETQ. Trimming cost V 1 base and J 5 bases; bases outside gene matches: 6. CDR3 sequence reads: CASSLSGTEYQPQHF. In nucleotides, the CDR3 is TGCGCCAGCAGCTTGTCGGGGACAGAATATCAGCCCCAGCATTTT.

The rearrangement joins TRBV5-1 to TRBJ2-3; D gene unclear. Trimming stripped 4 bases from V and 1 base from J, with 10 bases between. The length of the CDR3 is 14 residues. Germline lookup yields CDR1 SGHRS and CDR2 YFSETQ. DNA of the CDR3: TGCGCCAGCAGCCCGGCCCAGGGCACAGATACGCAGTATTTT. Its protein is CASSPAQGTDTQYF.

The V and J genes are TRBV29-1 and TRBJ1-1; TRBD1 matches at 8 bases. This CDR3 spans 13 amino acids. The V gene's germline CDR1 is SQVTM and CDR2 ANQGSEA. The CDR3 DNA is TGCAGTCTTGCAGCGACAGGGGAGACTGAAGCTTTCTTT. It is translated as CSLAATGETEAFF.

Here the CDR3 DNA reads TGTGCCAGCAGCACCTCCGGGACCCTGAGCACAGATACGCAGTATTTT. As protein: CASSTSGTLSTDTQYF. This chain uses TRBV7-6 with TRBJ2-3, with D possibly being TRBD1 or TRBD2 (5 bases each). The CDR3 is made up of 16 amino acids. Germline CDR1 SGHVS, CDR2 FNYEAQ. V gave up 5 bases and J gave up 0 bases, with 15 bases separating them.

The gene calls are TRBV5-1 and TRBJ2-7, with 7 bases lining up with TRBD1. The CDR3 spans 15 residues. The germline V gene encodes CDR1 SGHRS and CDR2 YFSETQ. V lost 0 bases and J lost 5; bases outside the gene matches: 8. CDR3 loop: CASSLGTGEFHEQYF. The CDR3 region has the DNA TGCGCCAGCAGCTTGGGTACAGGGGAGTTCCACGAGCAGTACTTC.

The J gene is TRBJ2-3, the V gene TRBV29-1; no firm D call. The germline V and J ends were trimmed by 0 bases and 4 bases, with 8 bases remaining between them. CDR1 is SQVTM, CDR2 ANQGSEA, per germline. This CDR3 comprises 13 residues. As DNA, the CDR3 is TGCAGCGTTGAAGAGGTTGCACCAGATACGCAGTATTTT. Protein sequence: CSVEEVAPDTQYF.

The V call is TRBV12-3 or TRBV12-4, the J call TRBJ2-1; D may be TRBD2 (7 bases). This CDR3 is built from 15 residues. Between the trimmed V and J ends, which lost 8 bases and 7 bases, there was a span of 21 bases. CDR3 in DNA: TGTGCCAGCGGTGCGGTGGGGGGGCCGAGAAATGAGCAGTTCTTC. Its protein is CASGAVGGPRNEQFF.

This clonotype was recorded once. This chain connects TRBV29-1 to TRBJ1-1; a weak D match, TRBD1 (6 bases). Trimming cost V 3 bases and J 2 bases, with 10 bases left between them. Germline-derived CDR1 and CDR2 are SQVTM and ANQGSEA. The CDR3 has 13 residues. The CDR3 loop is CSVEGTFNTEAFF. CDR3 nucleotides: TGCAGCGTTGAGGGGACATTTAACACTGAAGCTTTCTTT.

V is TRBV12-3 or TRBV12-4 and J is TRBJ1-1, with D uncertain. This CDR3 is built from 13 residues. Trimming left V 5 bases short and J 7 bases short, with 14 bases between. CDR3 in DNA: TGTGCCAGCAGTCGCCAAAAATATAGTGAAGCTTTCTTT. It codes for CASSRQKYSEAFF.

This chain connects TRBV19 to TRBJ1-5, with 9 bases fitting TRBD1. This CDR3 comprises 16 residues. V was clipped by 5 bases and J by 9 bases; unmatched bases: 14. Germline V CDR1 and CDR2: LNHDA, SQIVND (reference sequence). The CDR3 loop reads CASSLRDRAPAAPQHF. DNA for the CDR3: TGTGCCAGTAGTCTACGGGACAGGGCCCCGGCAGCGCCCCAGCATTTT.

The V gene is TRBV7-2, the J gene TRBJ1-5; D call uncertain. CDR3 length equals 13 residues. V was clipped by 0 bases and J by 7 bases, with 7 bases between them. Germline loops: CDR1 SGHTA, CDR2 FQGNSA. In DNA form, the CDR3 reads TGTGCCAGCAGCTTAGCGCTTGGGCAGCCCCAGCATTTT. The encoded protein is CASSLALGQPQHF.

The chain has TRBV5-1 and TRBJ1-5; D not resolved. There are 17 residues in the CDR3. The germline V gene encodes CDR1 SGHRS and CDR2 YFSETQ. Trimming pared 4 bases from V and 5 bases from J, leaving 22 bases between. The CDR3 here is CASSLSPEKGSHQPQHF. CDR3 DNA: TGCGCCAGCAGCCTGTCCCCTGAAAAGGGCAGCCATCAGCCCCAGCATTTT.

The rearrangement links TRBV3-1 to TRBJ2-7; either TRBD1 or TRBD2 may supply D (6 bases each). The CDR3 loop spans 15 amino acids. In germline, CDR1 is LGHDT, CDR2 YNNKEL (reference sequence). V lost 2 bases to trimming and J lost 3 bases, with 14 bases between them. CDR3 sequence reads: CASSQFRTAGYEQYF. The CDR3 DNA is TGTGCCAGCAGCCAATTCCGGACAGCGGGCTACGAGCAGTACTTC.

V is TRBV29-1 and J is TRBJ1-2, with D hard to call. The CDR3 extends over 14 amino acids. The ends were cut back, 0 bases at V and 8 bases at J, with 16 bases in the middle. CDR1 and CDR2 from the germline V gene are SQVTM and ANQGSEA. The CDR3 is CSVEDRVGPRGYTF. Written as DNA, the CDR3 is TGCAGCGTTGAAGATCGTGTCGGGCCGCGAGGCTACACCTTC.

This clonotype was seen a single time. The chain links TRBV27 to TRBJ2-2; possibly TRBD1 for D (6 bases). Germline V CDR1 and CDR2: MNHEY, SMNVEV (reference sequence). The CDR3 totals 13 residues. V lost 10 bases and J lost 2, with 11 bases in between. In DNA form, the CDR3 reads TGTGCCAACCGGGACACTAACACCGGGGAGCTGTTTTTT. Protein product: CANRDTNTGELFF.

The rearrangement links TRBV24-1 to TRBJ2-1; 7 bases map to TRBD2. The junction had 9 bases not matched to a gene; V was cut back by 8 bases and J by 3 bases. CDR3 length equals 15 residues. Germline assignment: CDR1 KGHDR and CDR2 SFDVKD. The CDR3 coding sequence is TGTGCCACCACCCACCGGGACTATTGCTACAATGAGCAGTTCTTC. Amino acids: CATTHRDYCYNEQFF.